Presented here are 11 T cell receptor beta chains from one specimen sequenced in a study of T-cell memory formation after mild COVID-19. TCRdb re-called the 5' RACE reads with MiXCR, one entry per CDR3 protein. This sample carries about 350,000 distinct CDR3 sequences, 25% to 30% of them seen once, and the ten largest clones take roughly 14%. Sequencing was done on a sample of PBMCs or a T cell subset sorted from them (not recorded which). Receptors originate from an adult woman who had mild COVID-19 (a few samples of this study predate the infection). Cell type and time point are not known.

This clonotype was seen only a few times. V gene TRBV7-3 combines with J gene TRBJ1-6; D is possibly TRBD1 (5 bases). Germline V gene data show CDR1 as SGHTA and CDR2 as FQGTGA. There are 15 residues in the CDR3. With 5 bases removed from V and 6 bases from J, the gap between germline ends came to 14 bases. The CDR3 DNA is TGTGCCAGCAGCCCCGGGGGACGTCGTAATTCACCCCTCCACTTT. Translated, it gives CASSPGGRRNSPLHF.

The table lists this clonotype with a few counts. The chain combines TRBV7-8 with TRBJ1-5; possible D gene TRBD1, 5 bases. Germline loops: CDR1 SGHVS, CDR2 FQNEAQ. The CDR3 is 15 amino acids. V was shortened by 5 bases and J by 6 bases, with 17 bases between the two germline ends. CDR3 DNA sequence: TGTGCCAGCAGCCCACCTTCCTCAGGGTTTCAGCCCCAGCATTTT. Protein product: CASSPPSSGFQPQHF.

V usage is TRBV7-8 and J usage is TRBJ2-5, with D tentatively TRBD2 (6 bases). V was pared by 5 bases and J by 1 base, with 11 bases between. The V gene's germline CDR1 is SGHVS and CDR2 FQNEAQ. This CDR3 comprises 14 residues. The chain's CDR3 is CASSNTGSQETQYF. For the CDR3, the DNA is TGTGCCAGCAGCAACACCGGGAGCCAAGAGACCCAGTACTTC. Complete variable domain (other parts from reference TRBV7-8 and TRBJ2-5): GAGVSQSPRYKVAKRGQDVALRCDPISGHVSLFWYQQALGQGPEFLTYFQNEAQLDKSGLPSDRFFAERPEGSVSTLKIQRTQQEDSAVYLCASSNTGSQETQYFGPGTRLLVL.

Many counts were recorded for this clonotype. The chain carries TRBV12-3 or TRBV12-4 and TRBJ2-3; 9 nucleotides match TRBD2. With V trimmed by 4 bases and J by 4 bases, 9 bases remained unmatched. The CDR3 spans 16 residues. As DNA, the CDR3 is TGTGCCAGCAGTTCTACCGGGACTAGCCGCCCAGATACGCAGTATTTT. Its translation is CASSSTGTSRPDTQYF.

In DNA, the CDR3 is TGTGCCAGCAGCCAAGTCAGTAATCGCGGGATCACCGGGGAGCTGTTTTTT. Translation: CASSQVSNRGITGELFF. The chain has TRBV4-2 and TRBJ2-2, with D perhaps TRBD2 (6 bases). This CDR3 has 17 residues. V was shortened by 1 base and J by 4 bases, with 16 bases between the two germline ends. From germline, CDR1 is LGHNA and CDR2 YNFKEQ.

In this sample, this clonotype turned up a few times. The chain is built from TRBV29-1 and TRBJ1-1; a possible D gene is TRBD1 (5 bases). Per the germline V gene, CDR1 is SQVTM and CDR2 is ANQGSEA. The CDR3 has 12 residues. V was pared by 6 bases and J by 4 bases, with 12 bases between. This chain's CDR3 is CSVGVGGTEAFF. DNA for the CDR3: TGCAGCGTGGGGGTTGGGGGCACTGAAGCTTTCTTT.

V gene TRBV21-1 combines with J gene TRBJ1-2; TRBD1, as called in the table, went unchecked against the DNA. TRBV21-1 is designated a pseudogene. The CDR3 is 13 residues long. The CDR3 DNA sequence: TGTGCCTTTCACAGGGGAGCTCTCTATGGCTACACCTTC. Translated, it gives CAFHRGALYGYTF.

The chain links TRBV20-1 to TRBJ2-7; 8 bases align to TRBD1. Germline V gene lookup returns CDR1 DFQATT and CDR2 SNEGSKA (reference sequence). V lost 3 bases to trimming and J lost 1 base; unmatched junction nucleotides: 8. The CDR3 totals 15 residues. CDR3 loop: CSARRAGGWSYEQYF. CDR3 in DNA: TGCAGTGCTAGGAGAGCAGGGGGCTGGTCCTACGAGCAGTACTTC.

The chain recombines TRBV12-3 or TRBV12-4 with TRBJ1-5, with no clear D. The ends were cut back, 6 bases at V and 1 base at J, with 10 bases in the middle. The CDR3 sequence is 14 residues long. CDR3: CASREDGSNQPQHF. The DNA for the CDR3 is TGTGCCAGCAGAGAGGACGGGAGCAATCAGCCCCAGCATTTT.

The chain combines TRBV4-2 with TRBJ2-1, with 9 bases aligning to TRBD2. CDR1 is LGHNA and CDR2 is YNFKEQ in the germline V gene. The V gene end was trimmed by 5 bases and the J gene end by 7 bases; junction bases not matched to a gene: 12. This CDR3 spans 16 amino acids. The CDR3 spells CASSKSGTSLRNEQFF. The CDR3 region has the DNA TGTGCCAGCAGCAAATCCGGGACTAGCCTGAGAAATGAGCAGTTCTTC.

The gene calls are TRBV30 and TRBJ1-5; D is unclear. The V end was cut by 3 bases, the J end by 2 bases, with 11 bases between. Germline values: CDR1 GTSNPN, CDR2 SVGIG (reference sequence). CDR3 size: 14 residues. This chain's CDR3 is CAWSPGRGNQPQHF. The DNA for the CDR3 is TGTGCCTGGAGCCCCGGCCGGGGCAATCAGCCCCAGCATTTT.